This T cell receptor (beta chain) was identified in a study of blood T cell repertoires in COVID-19. As for the study in general: Samples taken during acute and convalescent COVID-19 were collected in the United States, Italy and Spain. The analysed material was cDNA or gDNA that came from T cells, B-cell-depleted T cells, or PBMCs.

The J segment lost 4 bases and the V segment lost 1 base, leaving 4 bases of the junction unmatched. In germline, CDR1 is KGHSH, CDR2 LQKENI. The CDR3 has 15 amino acids. Original methodology: Researchers report that nucleated cell counts were estimated from reference gene primer amplification. Assay: immunoSEQ multiplex PCR; the TCRdb copy retains only in-frame clones and omits some. Clonal size and the V and J genes are those of that table, whereas D and trimming came from the DNA. The sample has 150,000 to 200,000 clones, 87% seen once; the top ten hold over 0.7%. This clone was counted a single time.

This receptor was taken from a woman under 30 who had recovered from COVID-19. J is TRBJ2-5 and V is TRBV18; 9 nucleotides match TRBD1. The sequencing sample was made of peripheral blood. The CDR3 DNA sequence: TGTGCCAGCTCACCACGGGACAGGGTGACAGAGACCCAGTACTTC. This codes for CASSPRDRVTETQYF. Drawing the rest from reference TRBV18 and TRBJ2-5, the complete variable domain is NAGVMQNPRHLVRRRGQEARLRCSPMKGHSHVYWYRQLPEEGLKFMVYLQKENIIDESGMPKERFSAEFPKEGPSILRIQQVVRGDSAAYFCASSPRDRVTETQYFGPGTRLLVL.